The following is a TCR beta chain sequence with its context. Its target antigen remains unknown. No clone much larger than this one lies a single base away; base qualities are absent. The data belong to a study of shared clonotypes between healthy human individuals (dated by TCRdb to the early 2020s). Turning to the overall study: A couple of women and three men aged 18 to 49 years were included in the cohort. For each donor, CD4 naive and CD4 memory were each given three plates, CD8 naive was given two plates, and CD8 memory was given one plate. To estimate repertoire size and how much clonotypes are shared between individuals, the study performed deep sequencing of blood TCR repertoires from 4 to 6 healthy adults. To increase sequencing depth and limit assay-specific biases, different laboratories used diverse techniques to prepare libraries and sequence TCR repertoires. Per donor, leukapheresis produced somewhere between about 0.85 and 9.5 billion PBMCs. The study at large found these results: Estimated clonotype richness was generally larger for naive than for memory subsets. Higher generation probabilities were observed for clonotypes shared by all four sorted-subset donors than for non-shared clonotypes. Pairwise subsampling indicated that sequencing depth was expected to affect the degree of clonotype sharing among donors. Incomplete sequencing was indicated by rarefaction of sorted-subset datasets, despite the large sequencing depth. The genetic and exposure-history diversity represented was limited by the small number of donors. Sampling was limited to blood, and TCR repertoires in tissue likely differ from TCR repertoires in blood. Across a handful of donors, roughly 5% of naive CD4, roughly 3.8% of naive CD8, about 2.3% of memory CD4, and roughly 0.41% of memory CD8 clonotypes were shared.

The CDR3, cysteine through phenylalanine, is 13 amino acids long. Only CDR3 DNA is held: 39 bases, read in frame from base 1. CDR1 and CDR2, per the germline V gene (reference sequence), are MNHEY and SMNVEV. V drops 1 base and J drops 6 bases, leaving 9 bases in between. Donors were healthy HIV-negative adults with no recently reported acute infections or vaccinations. All donors were Caucasian adults living in Nashville, Tennessee, USA. Magnetic negative selection was used to enrich CD4+ T cells, after which naive cells were positively selected on CD45RA and the negative fraction became the memory subset. Blood was obtained by leukapheresis, after which PBMCs were separated by Ficoll-Histopaque density gradient centrifugation and cryopreserved in liquid nitrogen vapor phase. Analytical flow cytometry was used to check the purity and quantity of every magnetically sorted T cell population. From each sorted fraction, genomic DNA was isolated and quantified by UV absorbance on a Nanodrop 2000c.

TCR CDR3 regions were amplified from genomic DNA by multiplex PCR using the deep immunoSEQ assay. Extracted genomic DNA from each cell subset was spread evenly across all wells of several immunoSEQ 96-well plates, with each plate serving as a replicate. For sorted subsets, 200 ng of genomic DNA, equivalent to 25,000 to 35,000 T cell genomes, went into each replicate PCR. The purified libraries were quantified using a Qubit 3.0 fluorometer, sized with a Bioanalyzer 2100, and then quantified again using the KAPA Library Quantification kit. Each immunoSEQ 96-well plate was sequenced on its own single-read 150-cycle Illumina NextSeq 550 flow cell. Per the source publication's procedure: The immunoSEQ output contained only junctional sequences without quality scores, so filtering could not match that applied to full-length reads. To assign V/J genes and CDR3, sequences were annotated using PyIR, a Python wrapper for IgBLAST v1.9, with IMGT germline references. Reads were filtered out if the reads had weak V/J assignments (E-value above 1e-6), no CDR3, stop codons, out-of-frame junctions, or ambiguous translated residues. V3J clonotypes were defined by identical inferred V gene, J gene, and CDR3 amino acid sequence. To compute the percentage overlap between repertoires, the number of shared unique clonotypes was divided by the size of the smaller repertoire. Richness of each repertoire was evaluated using RTK rarefaction, the Chao1 estimator, and Recon v2.1 estimates of unobserved clonotypes. For all TCRbeta clonotypes obtained by the gDNA method from a few donors, generation probabilities were computed with OLGA. TCRdb re-hosts the immuneACCESS table, in-frame sequences only. Its copies lack some clones; in the studies checked, an unresolved V gene accounts for under half of them, and the cause for the rest is not known. V and J calls and clone size come straight from that table; D and trimming were deduced from the DNA. The sample data list approximately 2.3 million clones, and about 92% of these were observed just once. Together, the top ten hold 0.39% of the sample.

The TCR sequence derives from a man younger than 35 in good health. Some clones in this sample may be carry-over from other donors' samples. Sequences were obtained from naive CD4+ T cells from PBMCs. The cell subset or site label, as the study defines it: CD45RA+ positively selected. The chain links TRBV27 with TRBJ2-5; the D gene cannot be named for sure. The CDR3 has the sequence CASSLFSRQTQYF. The nucleotides read TGTGCCAGCAGTTTATTTTCCAGGCAGACCCAGTACTTC.